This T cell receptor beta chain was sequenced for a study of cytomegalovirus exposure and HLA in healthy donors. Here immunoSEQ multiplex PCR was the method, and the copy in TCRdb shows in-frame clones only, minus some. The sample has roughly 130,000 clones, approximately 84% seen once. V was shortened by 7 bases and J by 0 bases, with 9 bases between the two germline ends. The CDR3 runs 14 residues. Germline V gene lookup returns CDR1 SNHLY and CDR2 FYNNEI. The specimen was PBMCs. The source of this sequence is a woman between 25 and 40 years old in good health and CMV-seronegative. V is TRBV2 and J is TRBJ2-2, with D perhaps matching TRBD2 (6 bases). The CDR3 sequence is CASKRVPNTGELFF. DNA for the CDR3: TGTGCCAGCAAGCGGGTGCCGAACACCGGGGAGCTGTTTTTT.